This TCR beta chain appears in the sequencing data of a study of high-grade serous ovarian cancer treatment subgroups. Study-level results: CDR1 and CDR2 were left unanalyzed; analyses focused on CDR3.

About this clone itself: Its antigen is not identified.

Measured with immunoSEQ multiplex PCR; TCRdb has only the in-frame clones, and not every one. The repertoire consists of thousands of clones, with roughly three quarters occurring once and the leading ten covering roughly 17%. Tumor samples were obtained before definitive surgery or chemotherapy. CDR3 size: 12 residues. Input material: tumor tissue. The receptor's source is a human donor with high-grade serous ovarian cancer. J is TRBJ2-7 and V is TRBV21-1; the D call of TRBD2 is as the table states it, not checked on the DNA. TRBV21-1 is designated a pseudogene. The CDR3 DNA follows: TGTGCCAGCGGAGGTGAGAGGCACGAGCAGTACTTC. It is translated as CASGGERHEQYF.